The rows below give T cell receptor beta chains drawn from one sample of a study of cytomegalovirus exposure and HLA in healthy donors. Produced via immunoSEQ multiplex PCR; TCRdb's table is partial and in-frame only. The repertoire holds just over 150,000 clones, with about 88% as singletons. Sequencing input: PBMCs. The receptors stem from a woman aged 18 to 35 in good health and CMV-seronegative. Both conserved end residues are part of each CDR3.

CDR3aa: CASGRLAGDPYQETQYF
v_gene: TRBV19
j_gene: TRBJ2-5

CDR3aa: CASSGRVNTGELFF
v_gene: TRBV2
j_gene: TRBJ2-2

CDR3aa: CASSLFLVHNEQFF
v_gene: TRBV5-1
j_gene: TRBJ2-1

CDR3aa: CASSLGTAENIQYF
v_gene: TRBV7-9
j_gene: TRBJ2-4

CDR3aa: CASSPPGDDSGNTIYF
v_gene: TRBV28
j_gene: TRBJ1-3

CDR3aa: CASSLTDRPYGYTF
v_gene: TRBV19
j_gene: TRBJ1-2

CDR3aa: CASSYTPPASQYF
v_gene: TRBV7-8
j_gene: TRBJ2-3

CDR3aa: CASRTSRNNEQFF
v_gene: TRBV11-3
j_gene: TRBJ2-1

CDR3aa: CASSWGDNEQFF
v_gene: TRBV11-1
j_gene: TRBJ2-1

CDR3aa: CASSPNRRSRGPGDTQYF
v_gene: TRBV4-1
j_gene: TRBJ2-3

CDR3aa: CASSEYYQGLGAEAFF
v_gene: TRBV6-1
j_gene: TRBJ1-1

CDR3aa: CASSYTNSVFF
v_gene: TRBV28
j_gene: TRBJ1-1

CDR3aa: CASSPGGSTEAFF
v_gene: TRBV6-4
j_gene: TRBJ1-1

CDR3aa: CASSVGPTSGGPNEQFF
v_gene: TRBV9
j_gene: TRBJ2-1

CDR3aa: CASSLDTRDVGETQYF
v_gene: TRBV5-1
j_gene: TRBJ2-5

CDR3aa: CASSGLEQETQYF
v_gene: TRBV7-9
j_gene: TRBJ2-5

CDR3aa: CAGRRTGPRDTQYF
v_gene: TRBV21-1
j_gene: TRBJ2-3

CDR3aa: CASSSTRGPNYGYTF
v_gene: TRBV28
j_gene: TRBJ1-2

CDR3aa: CATSRDWGGASYEQYF
v_gene: TRBV15
j_gene: TRBJ2-7

CDR3aa: CASSPRTSGGVRANVLTF
v_gene: TRBV19
j_gene: TRBJ2-6

CDR3aa: CASRSGTSYNEQFF
v_gene: TRBV2
j_gene: TRBJ2-1

CDR3aa: CASRKAGVGGYEQYF
v_gene: TRBV6-6
j_gene: TRBJ2-7

CDR3aa: CASSIDSIQETQYF
v_gene: TRBV19
j_gene: TRBJ2-5

CDR3aa: CASSWSSGGGNEQFF
v_gene: TRBV5-4
j_gene: TRBJ2-1

CDR3aa: CASSYSSSHQPQHF
v_gene: TRBV6-5
j_gene: TRBJ1-5

CDR3aa: CASSYSLSTGGELFF
v_gene: TRBV6-5
j_gene: TRBJ2-2

CDR3aa: CASSPRRLPGANVLTF
v_gene: TRBV11-2
j_gene: TRBJ2-6

CDR3aa: CATSRDFRGSWTGELFF
v_gene: TRBV15
j_gene: TRBJ2-2

CDR3aa: CAITKGPPDRVGTGELFF
v_gene: TRBV10-3
j_gene: TRBJ2-2

CDR3aa: CASSTTGTGDQETQYF
v_gene: TRBV16
j_gene: TRBJ2-5

CDR3aa: CASRASGGSSYEQYF
v_gene: TRBV4-2
j_gene: -

CDR3aa: CASSRLGRGHSNQPQHF
v_gene: TRBV28
j_gene: TRBJ1-5

CDR3aa: CASSLVGGYEQYF
v_gene: TRBV7-8
j_gene: TRBJ2-7

CDR3aa: CASSFSASSSPGLAGLYEQYF
v_gene: TRBV27
j_gene: TRBJ2-7

CDR3aa: CATSSGSNYEQYF
v_gene: TRBV15
j_gene: TRBJ2-7

CDR3aa: CASGERDFVDIQYF
v_gene: TRBV6-6
j_gene: TRBJ2-4

CDR3aa: CASRAGQSQETQYF
v_gene: TRBV2
j_gene: TRBJ2-5

CDR3aa: CASSSTQTGGTQYF
v_gene: TRBV5-6
j_gene: TRBJ2-5

CDR3aa: CASSLAVRREGRYGYTF
v_gene: TRBV5-6
j_gene: TRBJ1-2

CDR3aa: CASSQGPSGKGDTQYF
v_gene: TRBV4-1
j_gene: TRBJ2-3

CDR3aa: CASRVTGDQPQHF
v_gene: TRBV28
j_gene: TRBJ1-5

CDR3aa: CASSFPVSYGYTF
v_gene: TRBV5-6
j_gene: TRBJ1-2

CDR3aa: CASSLEQGIGYTF
v_gene: TRBV6-6
j_gene: TRBJ1-2

CDR3aa: CASSNSGPTADTQYF
v_gene: TRBV19
j_gene: TRBJ2-3

CDR3aa: CASSYGLAGVGEQYF
v_gene: TRBV4-1
j_gene: TRBJ2-7

CDR3aa: CASSQGLAGGQTYEQYF
v_gene: TRBV7-9
j_gene: TRBJ2-7